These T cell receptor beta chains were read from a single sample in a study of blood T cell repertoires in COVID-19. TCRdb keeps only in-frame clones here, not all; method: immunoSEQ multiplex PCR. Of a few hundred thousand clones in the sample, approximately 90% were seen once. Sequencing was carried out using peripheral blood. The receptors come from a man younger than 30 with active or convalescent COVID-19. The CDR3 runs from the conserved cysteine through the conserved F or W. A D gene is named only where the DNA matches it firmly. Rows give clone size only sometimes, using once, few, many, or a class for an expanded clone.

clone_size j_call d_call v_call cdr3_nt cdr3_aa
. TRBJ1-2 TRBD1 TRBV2 TGTGCCAGCAGTGGGATTGAAAAACGGACAGGGTACGGCTACACCTTC CASSGIEKRTGYGYTF
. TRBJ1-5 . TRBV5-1 TGCGCCAGCAGCTTGGACGGGGAAGTCAATCAGCCCCAGCATTTT CASSLDGEVNQPQHF
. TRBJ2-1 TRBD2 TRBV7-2 TGTGCCAGCAGCCTGATAGTTACTAGCGGGAGAGTCACTAATGAGCAGTTCTTC CASSLIVTSGRVTNEQFF
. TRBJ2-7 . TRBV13 TGTGCCAGCACCCCCCGCGGAGGGAGTACGGGCGAGCAGTACTTC CASTPRGGSTGEQYF
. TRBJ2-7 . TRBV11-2 TGTGCCAGCAGCTTGGGACAAGGGGGCTACGAGCAGTACTTC CASSLGQGGYEQYF
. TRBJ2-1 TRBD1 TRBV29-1 TGCAGCGGGGGAAGGCATCCGGGGACAGGGAAGTTCTTC CSGGRHPGTGKFF
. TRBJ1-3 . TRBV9 TGTGCCAGCAGTGGACCCCGGGGGGGAACTGGAAACACCATATATTTT CASSGPRGGTGNTIYF
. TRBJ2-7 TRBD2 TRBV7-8 TGTGCCAGCAGCTTAGATGGGTCTAGCGGGTTAATCGGTGGCTCCTACGAGCAGTACTTC CASSLDGSSGLIGGSYEQYF
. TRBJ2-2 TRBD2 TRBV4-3 TGCGCCAGCAGCCACCGGATAGCGGGAGGACACACCGGGGAGCTGTTTTTT CASSHRIAGGHTGELFF
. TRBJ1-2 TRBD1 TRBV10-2 TGCGCCAGCGGGTCAGGGGGCAATGGCTACACCTTC CASGSGGNGYTF
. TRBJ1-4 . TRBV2 TGTGCCAGCAGTGAAATCGGGGAGGAAAAACTGTTTTTT CASSEIGEEKLFF
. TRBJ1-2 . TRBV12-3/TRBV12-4 TGTGCCAGCCGCTTGGGGGGAGTGGATGGCTACACCTTC CASRLGGVDGYTF
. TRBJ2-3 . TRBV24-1 TGTGCCACCAGTGATTTGGCTAGCGAGGGTCCAGATACGCAGTATTTT CATSDLASEGPDTQYF
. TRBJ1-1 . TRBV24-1 TGTGCCACCAGTGATGACTACAACACTGAAGCTTTCTTT CATSDDYNTEAFF
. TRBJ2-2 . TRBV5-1 TGCGCCAGCAGCCCACAGGGTACCGGGGAGCTGTTTTTT CASSPQGTGELFF
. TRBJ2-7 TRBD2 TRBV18 TGTGCCAGCTCACCACCGCTTCTAGCGGGAGATCTATACGAGCAGTACTTC CASSPPLLAGDLYEQYF
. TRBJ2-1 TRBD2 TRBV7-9 TGTGCCAGCAGCTTACTAGCGGGAGAAGTAGGAGAGCAGTTCTTC CASSLLAGEVGEQFF
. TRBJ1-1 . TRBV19 TGTGCCAGTATTAGCAACACTGAAGCTTTCTTT CASISNTEAFF
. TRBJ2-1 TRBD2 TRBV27 TGTGCCAGCAGTTTTCTAGCGGGAGGGAATGAGCAGTTCTTC CASSFLAGGNEQFF
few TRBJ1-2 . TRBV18 TGTGCCAGCTCACCATCGGACAGACCCTCTAACTATGGCTACACCTTC CASSPSDRPSNYGYTF
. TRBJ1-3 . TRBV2 TGTGCCAGCTTAGAGATCCCTGGAAACACCATATATTTT CASLEIPGNTIYF
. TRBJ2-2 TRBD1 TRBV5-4 TGTGCCAGCAAAAGTGGGGGACAGCCGAACACCGGGGAGCTGTTTTTT CASKSGGQPNTGELFF
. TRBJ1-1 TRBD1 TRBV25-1 TGTGCCAGCAGTGAACCGGCCGGGACAGGGAGCACTGAAGCTTTCTTT CASSEPAGTGSTEAFF
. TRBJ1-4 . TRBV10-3 TGTGCCATCAGTGAGTCGAGAGGGAATGAAAAACTGTTTTTT CAISESRGNEKLFF
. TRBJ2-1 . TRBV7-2 TGTGCCAGCAGCTTCGGTCGGGTAATTGAGCAGTTCTTC CASSFGRVIEQFF